This T cell receptor (beta chain) was retrieved from a study of cytomegalovirus exposure and HLA in healthy donors. Regarding this clone: Its specificity is unknown.

PCR was performed using 60 Vbeta and 13 Jbeta primers. Generated by immunoSEQ multiplex PCR, the TCRdb table keeps only in-frame clones and is missing some. The profile shows 130,000 to 150,000 clones, over 70% of them singletons. Study-wide results and limits: Common viral pathogens (according to a later analysis) appeared linked to several of the most significant clusters.

The TCR originated in a middle-aged woman in good health and CMV-seropositive. Sequencing was performed on PBMCs.

The CDR3 DNA is TGTGCCAGCAGCTTCGACACGAATGAAGCTTTCTTT. Protein product: CASSFDTNEAFF. The rearrangement links TRBV5-6 to TRBJ1-1; unclear D gene. The CDR3 totals 12 residues. Germline-derived CDR1 and CDR2 are SGHDT and YYEEEE. The germline V and J ends were trimmed by 2 bases and 7 bases, with 9 bases remaining between them.